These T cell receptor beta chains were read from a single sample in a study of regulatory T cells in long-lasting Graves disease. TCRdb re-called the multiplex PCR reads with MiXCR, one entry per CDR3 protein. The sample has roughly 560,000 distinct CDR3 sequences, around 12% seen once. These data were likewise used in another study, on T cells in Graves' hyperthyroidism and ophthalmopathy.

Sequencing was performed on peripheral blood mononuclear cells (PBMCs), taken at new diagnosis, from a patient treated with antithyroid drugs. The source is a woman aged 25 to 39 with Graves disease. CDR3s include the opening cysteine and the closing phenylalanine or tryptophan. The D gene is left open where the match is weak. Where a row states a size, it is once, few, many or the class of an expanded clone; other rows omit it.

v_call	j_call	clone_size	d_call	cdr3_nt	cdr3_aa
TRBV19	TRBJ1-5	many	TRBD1	TGTGCCAGTAGTCAAGACAGGGGAGGCAATCAGCCCCAGCATTTT	CASSQDRGGNQPQHF
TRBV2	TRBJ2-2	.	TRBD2	TGTGCCAGCAGGCTCCCGGGACTAGCAGCACATGAGCTGTTTTTT	CASRLPGLAAHELFF
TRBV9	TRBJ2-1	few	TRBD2	TGTGCCAGCAGGGGAGAGAGAGTCTGCGGGAGCTCCTACAATGAGCAGTTCTTC	CASRGERVCGSSYNEQFF
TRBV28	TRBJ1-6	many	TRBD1	TGTGCCAGCAGTGGGACCTCCGGGACAGATACACCCCTCCACTTT	CASSGTSGTDTPLHF
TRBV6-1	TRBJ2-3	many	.	TGTGCCAGCAGCCAAGCTAGGGATCCTAGCACAGATACGCAGTATTTT	CASSQARDPSTDTQYF
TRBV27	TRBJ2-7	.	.	TGTGCCAGCAGCCTATGGGGACGTCCCGGGTATGAGCAGTACTTC	CASSLWGRPGYEQYF
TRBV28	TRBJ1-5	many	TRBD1	TGTGCCAGCAGTCGGGGCAGACAGGGGCATTTT	CASSRGRQGHF
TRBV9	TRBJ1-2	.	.	TGTGCCAGCAGCGTAGAGGGGCAGGGGATCTATGGCTACACCTTC	CASSVEGQGIYGYTF
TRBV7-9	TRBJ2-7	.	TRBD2	TGTGCCAGCAGCTTGTCCCTAGCGGGCCCGGACGAGCAGTACTTC	CASSLSLAGPDEQYF
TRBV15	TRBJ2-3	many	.	TGTGCCACCAGCAGAGTGGGGGGCGCTAGCACAGATACGCAGTATTTT	CATSRVGGASTDTQYF
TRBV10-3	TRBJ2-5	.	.	TGTGCCATCAGTGACGGTAGCGTGAGGTCAGAGACCCAGTACTTC	CAISDGSVRSETQYF
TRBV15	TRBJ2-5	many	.	TGTGCCACCAGCAGAGACCGAGACAGAAGGGAGACCCAGTACTTC	CATSRDRDRRETQYF
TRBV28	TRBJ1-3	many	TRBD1	TGTGCCAGCAGTTCCCCAGGGGGCGCGTCTGGAAACACCATATATTTT	CASSSPGGASGNTIYF
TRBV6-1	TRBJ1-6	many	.	TGTGCCAGCAGTACTTACCGGGCCATCCAGGGGTATCCCCTCCACTTT	CASSTYRAIQGYPLHF
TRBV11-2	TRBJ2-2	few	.	TGTGCCAGCAGCCCTAGTCGGGGGACGGCCACCGGGGAGCTGTTTTTT	CASSPSRGTATGELFF
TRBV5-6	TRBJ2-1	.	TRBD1	TGTGCCAGCAGCTTGCAGGGGGAGATCAATGAGCAGTTCTTC	CASSLQGEINEQFF
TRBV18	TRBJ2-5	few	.	TGTGCCAGCTCACCTTCGACAAGAAACCAAGAGACCCAGTGCTTC	CASSPSTRNQETQCF
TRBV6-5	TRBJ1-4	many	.	TGTGCCAGCAGTTACTCCCGGGACGCCGCACGAAACGTTGAAAAACTGTTTTTT	CASSYSRDAARNVEKLFF
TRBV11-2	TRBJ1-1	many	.	TGTGCCAGCAGCAGATTCAAGGACAGATTCCAAGCTTTCTTT	CASSRFKDRFQAFF
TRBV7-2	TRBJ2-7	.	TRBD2	TGTGCCAGCAGCTTAGATAGGCGGGAGGGCCCCGAGCAGTACTTC	CASSLDRREGPEQYF
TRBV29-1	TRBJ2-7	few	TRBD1	TGCAGCGTCTCAAAATATGACAGGGACGGACCCCTCTACGAGCAGTACTTC	CSVSKYDRDGPLYEQYF
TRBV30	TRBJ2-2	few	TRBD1	TGTGCCTGGAGTGCCGGGACAGCTAACACCGGGGAGCTGTTTTTT	CAWSAGTANTGELFF
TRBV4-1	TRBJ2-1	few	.	TGCGCCAGCAGCCAAGATCATCGTTTTGAGCAGTTCTTC	CASSQDHRFEQFF
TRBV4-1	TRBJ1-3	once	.	TGCGCCAGCAGCCCAGGCCCCTTCCAGGTTCGTGGCGCTGGAAACACCATATATTTT	CASSPGPFQVRGAGNTIYF
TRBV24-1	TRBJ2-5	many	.	TGTGCCACACAACCCGCCCGGCGCAGGGGGGAAGAGACCCAGTACTTC	CATQPARRRGEETQYF
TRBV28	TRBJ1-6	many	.	TGTGCCAGCAGTCTCCAGTTTTATAATTCACCCCTCCACTTT	CASSLQFYNSPLHF
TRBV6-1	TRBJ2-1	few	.	TGTGCCAGCAGTCCGAAGATTCTCCCCTACAATGAGCAGTTCTTC	CASSPKILPYNEQFF
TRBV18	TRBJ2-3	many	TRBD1	TGTGCCAGCTCGCAGGACAGGTTCGAGACAGATACGCAGTATTTT	CASSQDRFETDTQYF
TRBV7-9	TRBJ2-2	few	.	TGTGCCAGCAGCGCTTTTCGGGACGCCGGGGAGCTGTTTTTT	CASSAFRDAGELFF